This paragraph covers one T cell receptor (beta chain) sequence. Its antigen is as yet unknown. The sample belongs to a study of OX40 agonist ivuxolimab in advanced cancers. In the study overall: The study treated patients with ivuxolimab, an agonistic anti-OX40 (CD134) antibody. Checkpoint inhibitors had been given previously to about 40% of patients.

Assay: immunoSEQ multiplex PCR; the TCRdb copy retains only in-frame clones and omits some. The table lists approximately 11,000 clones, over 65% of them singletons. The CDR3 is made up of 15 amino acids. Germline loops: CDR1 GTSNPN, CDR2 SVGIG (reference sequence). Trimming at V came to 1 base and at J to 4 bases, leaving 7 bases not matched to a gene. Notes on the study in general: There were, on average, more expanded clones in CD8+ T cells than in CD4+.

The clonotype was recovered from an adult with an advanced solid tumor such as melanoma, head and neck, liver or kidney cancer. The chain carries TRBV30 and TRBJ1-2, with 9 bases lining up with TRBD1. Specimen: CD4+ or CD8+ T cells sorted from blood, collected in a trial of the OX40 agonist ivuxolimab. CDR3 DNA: TGTGCCTGGAGTGGGGCGGGACAGGGAATCTATGGCTACACCTTC. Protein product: CAWSGAGQGIYGYTF.